The present entry profiles one TCR beta chain with its context. Its antigen is as yet unknown. Sampling times: baseline, cycle 4 day 1, cycle 7 day 1. This sample was included in a study of OX40 agonist ivuxolimab in advanced cancers. Whole-study findings and limits: No determination was made of the antigen specificity of the expanded peripheral T cells. Researchers report that CD8+ T cells had, on average, more expanded clones than CD4+.

V was cut by 5 bases and J by 4 bases, with 19 bases left in between. The CDR3 totals 16 residues. Germline-derived CDR1 and CDR2 are SGHVS and FNYEAQ. Using immunoSEQ multiplex PCR, the repertoire was profiled, and TCRdb retains in-frame clones only, with some absent. The table lists about 27,000 clones, approximately 79% of them singletons. The sequences come from CD4+ or CD8+ T cells sorted from blood, collected in a trial of the OX40 agonist ivuxolimab. The V call is TRBV7-6, the J call TRBJ2-3; the D gene is possibly TRBD1 (6 bases). This TCR was sampled from an adult with an advanced solid tumor such as melanoma, head and neck, liver or kidney cancer. CDR3: CASSATRGSRADTQYF. CDR3 in DNA: TGTGCCAGCAGCGCCACGAGGGGGAGTCGCGCAGATACGCAGTATTTT. Full variable domain (missing parts from reference TRBV7-6 and TRBJ2-3): GAGVSQSPRYKVTKRGQDVALRCDPISGHVSLYWYRQALGQGPEFLTYFNYEAQQDKSGLPNDRFSAERPEGSISTLTIQRTEQRDSAMYRCASSATRGSRADTQYFGPGTRLTVL.